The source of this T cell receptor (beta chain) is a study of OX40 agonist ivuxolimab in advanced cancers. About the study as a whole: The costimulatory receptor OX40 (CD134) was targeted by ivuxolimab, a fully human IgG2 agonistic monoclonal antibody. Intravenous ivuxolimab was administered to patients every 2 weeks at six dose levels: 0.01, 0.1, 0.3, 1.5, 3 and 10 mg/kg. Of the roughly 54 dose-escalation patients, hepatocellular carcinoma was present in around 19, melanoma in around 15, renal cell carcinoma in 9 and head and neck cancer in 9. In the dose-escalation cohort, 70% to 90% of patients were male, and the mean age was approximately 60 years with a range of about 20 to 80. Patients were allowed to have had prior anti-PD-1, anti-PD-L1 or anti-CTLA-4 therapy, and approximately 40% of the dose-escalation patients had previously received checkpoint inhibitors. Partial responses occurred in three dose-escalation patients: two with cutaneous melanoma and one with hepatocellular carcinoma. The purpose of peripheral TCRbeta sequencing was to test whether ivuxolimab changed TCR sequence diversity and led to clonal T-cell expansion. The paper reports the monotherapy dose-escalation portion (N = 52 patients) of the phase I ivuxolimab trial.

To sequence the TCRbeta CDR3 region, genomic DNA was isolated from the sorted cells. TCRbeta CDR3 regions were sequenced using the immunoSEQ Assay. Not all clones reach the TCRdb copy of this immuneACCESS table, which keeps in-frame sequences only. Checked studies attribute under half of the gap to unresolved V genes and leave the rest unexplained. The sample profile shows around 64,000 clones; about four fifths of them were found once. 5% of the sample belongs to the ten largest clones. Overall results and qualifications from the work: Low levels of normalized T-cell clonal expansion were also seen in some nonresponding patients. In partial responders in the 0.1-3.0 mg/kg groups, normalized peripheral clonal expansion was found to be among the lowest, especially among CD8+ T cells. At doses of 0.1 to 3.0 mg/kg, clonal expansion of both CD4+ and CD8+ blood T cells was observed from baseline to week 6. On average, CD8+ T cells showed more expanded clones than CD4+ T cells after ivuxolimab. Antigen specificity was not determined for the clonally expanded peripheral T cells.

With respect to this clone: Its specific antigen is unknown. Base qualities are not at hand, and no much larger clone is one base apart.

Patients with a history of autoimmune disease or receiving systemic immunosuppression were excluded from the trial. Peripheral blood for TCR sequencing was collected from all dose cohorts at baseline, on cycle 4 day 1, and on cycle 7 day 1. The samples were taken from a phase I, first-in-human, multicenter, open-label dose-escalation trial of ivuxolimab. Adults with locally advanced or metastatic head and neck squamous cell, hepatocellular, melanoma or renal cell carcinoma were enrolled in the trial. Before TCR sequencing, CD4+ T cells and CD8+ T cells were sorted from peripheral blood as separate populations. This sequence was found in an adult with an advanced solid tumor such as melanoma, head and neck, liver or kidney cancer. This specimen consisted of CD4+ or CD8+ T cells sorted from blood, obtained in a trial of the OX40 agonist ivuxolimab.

The nucleotides read TGTGCCAGCACCCCTGGGAGGGAGCAGTACTTC. The encoded protein is CASTPGREQYF. The chain was built from TRBV6-1 and TRBJ2-7, with TRBD2 perhaps the D gene, on 6 matching bases. The germline ends are 11 bases apart after V is trimmed by 7 bases and J by 7 bases. As encoded in the germline V gene, CDR1 is MNHNS while CDR2 is SASEGT. The CDR3 measures 11 amino acids from cysteine to phenylalanine. The kept DNA is CDR3 alone, 33 bases in frame from the first base.